This is a list of T cell receptor beta chains from one sample in a study of T cell repertoires in cytomegalovirus infection. TCRdb passed the reads through MiXCR, listing each CDR3 protein once. The table records about 250,000 distinct CDR3 sequences, about 12% of them present only once. Sequenced: PBMCs. Every receptor here comes from a human donor in good health (CMV status not recorded). Some clones in this sample may be carry-over from other donors' samples. Each CDR3 is given with its conserved first and last residue. Fields, in order: D gene, J gene, V gene, clone size, CDR3 DNA, CDR3 protein. A D gene is named only where the DNA matches it firmly. Size values are once, few and many counts, or a class for expanded clones, and some rows have none.

d_call: TRBD1; j_call: TRBJ1-1; v_call: TRBV19; clone_size: many; cdr3_nt: TGTGCCAGTAACCCAACAGGGGGCTTTGCGAACACTGAAGCTTTCTTT; cdr3_aa: CASNPTGGFANTEAFF
d_call: .; j_call: TRBJ1-1; v_call: TRBV19; clone_size: many; cdr3_nt: TGTGCCAGTAGTATAAGAGCAGGCACTGAAGCTTTCTTT; cdr3_aa: CASSIRAGTEAFF
d_call: .; j_call: TRBJ2-3; v_call: TRBV29-1; clone_size: few; cdr3_nt: TGCAGCGTTTTTAGAGTCACAGATACGCAGTATTTT; cdr3_aa: CSVFRVTDTQYF
d_call: .; j_call: TRBJ1-2; v_call: TRBV7-2; clone_size: many; cdr3_nt: TGTGCCAGCAGCTTAGTCCTGGACTATGGCTACACCTTC; cdr3_aa: CASSLVLDYGYTF
d_call: TRBD1; j_call: TRBJ2-5; v_call: TRBV19; clone_size: .; cdr3_nt: TGTGCCAGTAGTATACTACAGGGGGCCCAAGAGACCCAGTACTTC; cdr3_aa: CASSILQGAQETQYF
d_call: .; j_call: TRBJ1-5; v_call: TRBV7-2; clone_size: many; cdr3_nt: TGTGCCAGCAGCGCAGGGCCAACTTATAGCAATCAGCCCCAGCATTTT; cdr3_aa: CASSAGPTYSNQPQHF
d_call: .; j_call: TRBJ1-1; v_call: TRBV7-2; clone_size: many; cdr3_nt: TGTGCCAGCAGCCCGGGGGAGCGGATGAACACTGAAGCTTTCTTT; cdr3_aa: CASSPGERMNTEAFF
d_call: TRBD1; j_call: TRBJ1-6; v_call: TRBV4-2; clone_size: .; cdr3_nt: TGTGCCAGCAGCCAAGGACAGGGGGATAATTCACCCCTCCACTTT; cdr3_aa: CASSQGQGDNSPLHF
d_call: TRBD1; j_call: TRBJ2-7; v_call: TRBV11-2; clone_size: .; cdr3_nt: TGTGCCAGCAGCTTCTCCGGGACAGGGGGCGCCGAGCAGTACTTC; cdr3_aa: CASSFSGTGGAEQYF
d_call: TRBD2; j_call: TRBJ2-5; v_call: TRBV5-5; clone_size: many; cdr3_nt: TGTGCCAGCAGTGCTAGCGGCCAAGAGACCCAGTACTTC; cdr3_aa: CASSASGQETQYF
d_call: .; j_call: TRBJ1-2; v_call: TRBV19; clone_size: .; cdr3_nt: TGTGCCACCCGGGGTAGCGAGCCTCTGGGGGGCTACACCTTC; cdr3_aa: CATRGSEPLGGYTF
d_call: .; j_call: TRBJ1-3; v_call: TRBV18; clone_size: .; cdr3_nt: TGTGCCAGCTCACCGAGGATGCAGGACACCATATATTTT; cdr3_aa: CASSPRMQDTIYF
d_call: .; j_call: TRBJ2-7; v_call: TRBV20-1; clone_size: few; cdr3_nt: TGCAGTGCCCGGCAGGCCGCCTCCTACGAGCAGTACTTC; cdr3_aa: CSARQAASYEQYF
d_call: TRBD2; j_call: TRBJ2-1; v_call: TRBV7-8; clone_size: few; cdr3_nt: TGTGCCAGCAGCTCATCGGGAGGGCACAATGAGCAGTTCTTC; cdr3_aa: CASSSSGGHNEQFF
d_call: TRBD1; j_call: TRBJ2-4; v_call: TRBV20-1; clone_size: many; cdr3_nt: TGCAGTGCTGGGACAGGGGGTAGAAACATTCAGTACTTC; cdr3_aa: CSAGTGGRNIQYF
d_call: TRBD1; j_call: TRBJ2-3; v_call: TRBV9; clone_size: few; cdr3_nt: TGTGCCAGCAGCGTAGCTGTGACAGGGAGAGATACGCAGTATTTT; cdr3_aa: CASSVAVTGRDTQYF
d_call: .; j_call: TRBJ1-6; v_call: TRBV20-1; clone_size: many; cdr3_nt: TGCAGTGCTAGGGCCACGAGCTCCTATAATTCACCCCTCCACTTT; cdr3_aa: CSARATSSYNSPLHF
d_call: TRBD1; j_call: TRBJ2-5; v_call: TRBV20-1; clone_size: .; cdr3_nt: TGCAGTGCTGACAGGGGGCGAGAAGAGACCCAGTACTTC; cdr3_aa: CSADRGREETQYF
d_call: TRBD2; j_call: TRBJ2-5; v_call: TRBV7-2; clone_size: many; cdr3_nt: TGTGCCAGCAACGAGCGGGGGGAAGAGACCCAGTACTTC; cdr3_aa: CASNERGEETQYF
d_call: TRBD1; j_call: TRBJ1-1; v_call: TRBV20-1; clone_size: few; cdr3_nt: TGCAGTGCTGGGGACAGGGTCACTGAAGCTTTCTTT; cdr3_aa: CSAGDRVTEAFF
d_call: .; j_call: TRBJ1-6; v_call: TRBV25-1; clone_size: .; cdr3_nt: TGTGCCAGCAGTGAGAACAGAGATTCACCCCTCCACTTT; cdr3_aa: CASSENRDSPLHF
d_call: TRBD2; j_call: TRBJ2-7; v_call: TRBV7-3; clone_size: few; cdr3_nt: TGTGCCAGCAGCTTAATGAGTAGCGGGAGGGCCGCCAACGAGCAGTACTTC; cdr3_aa: CASSLMSSGRAANEQYF
d_call: TRBD2; j_call: TRBJ2-3; v_call: TRBV7-2; clone_size: many; cdr3_nt: TGTGCCAGCAGCCTGGTAGGAGCGGGAGGTAGGGCAGATACGCAGTATTTT; cdr3_aa: CASSLVGAGGRADTQYF